This T cell receptor beta chain was captured in a study of T cells after posttransplantation cyclophosphamide. The study, taken as a whole, reports: Skin or GI-infiltrating T cells shared few TRB sequences with blood. Donor-recipient repertoire similarity was low at 1-2 months, rising over year one. Recipient CMV seropositivity and CMV reactivation strongly tracked TRB clonality.

Produced via immunoSEQ multiplex PCR; TCRdb's table is partial and in-frame only. The sample holds about 5,400 clones, and no clone turns up only once. Busulfan-fludarabine conditioning, marrow transplant, and cyclophosphamide on days +3 and +4 were administered. This clone is large by share. Its specificity is unknown. Trimming took 7 bases from V and 5 from J; bases not matched to a gene: 11. The CDR3 consists of 15 residues. Germline loops: CDR1 LNHDA, CDR2 SQIVND (reference sequence). Sequencing was performed on PBMCs, taken after allogeneic stem cell transplant with posttransplant cyclophosphamide. The TCR originated in a female patient under 45 who received an allogeneic stem cell transplant from an unrelated donor, was CMV-positive, and had acute and chronic GVHD. Some of the T cells might come from the graft donor. This chain uses TRBV19 with TRBJ1-1, with TRBD1 matching over 9 bases. CDR3 residues: CASNRYNRGRTEAFF. CDR3 sequence (DNA): TGTGCCAGTAATCGGTATAACAGGGGGCGGACTGAAGCTTTCTTT. Full variable domain (missing parts from reference TRBV19 and TRBJ1-1): DGGITQSPKYLFRKEGQNVTLSCEQNLNHDAMYWYRQDPGQGLRLIYYSQIVNDFQKGDIAEGYSVSREKKESFPLTVTSAQKNPTAFYLCASNRYNRGRTEAFFGQGTRLTVV.